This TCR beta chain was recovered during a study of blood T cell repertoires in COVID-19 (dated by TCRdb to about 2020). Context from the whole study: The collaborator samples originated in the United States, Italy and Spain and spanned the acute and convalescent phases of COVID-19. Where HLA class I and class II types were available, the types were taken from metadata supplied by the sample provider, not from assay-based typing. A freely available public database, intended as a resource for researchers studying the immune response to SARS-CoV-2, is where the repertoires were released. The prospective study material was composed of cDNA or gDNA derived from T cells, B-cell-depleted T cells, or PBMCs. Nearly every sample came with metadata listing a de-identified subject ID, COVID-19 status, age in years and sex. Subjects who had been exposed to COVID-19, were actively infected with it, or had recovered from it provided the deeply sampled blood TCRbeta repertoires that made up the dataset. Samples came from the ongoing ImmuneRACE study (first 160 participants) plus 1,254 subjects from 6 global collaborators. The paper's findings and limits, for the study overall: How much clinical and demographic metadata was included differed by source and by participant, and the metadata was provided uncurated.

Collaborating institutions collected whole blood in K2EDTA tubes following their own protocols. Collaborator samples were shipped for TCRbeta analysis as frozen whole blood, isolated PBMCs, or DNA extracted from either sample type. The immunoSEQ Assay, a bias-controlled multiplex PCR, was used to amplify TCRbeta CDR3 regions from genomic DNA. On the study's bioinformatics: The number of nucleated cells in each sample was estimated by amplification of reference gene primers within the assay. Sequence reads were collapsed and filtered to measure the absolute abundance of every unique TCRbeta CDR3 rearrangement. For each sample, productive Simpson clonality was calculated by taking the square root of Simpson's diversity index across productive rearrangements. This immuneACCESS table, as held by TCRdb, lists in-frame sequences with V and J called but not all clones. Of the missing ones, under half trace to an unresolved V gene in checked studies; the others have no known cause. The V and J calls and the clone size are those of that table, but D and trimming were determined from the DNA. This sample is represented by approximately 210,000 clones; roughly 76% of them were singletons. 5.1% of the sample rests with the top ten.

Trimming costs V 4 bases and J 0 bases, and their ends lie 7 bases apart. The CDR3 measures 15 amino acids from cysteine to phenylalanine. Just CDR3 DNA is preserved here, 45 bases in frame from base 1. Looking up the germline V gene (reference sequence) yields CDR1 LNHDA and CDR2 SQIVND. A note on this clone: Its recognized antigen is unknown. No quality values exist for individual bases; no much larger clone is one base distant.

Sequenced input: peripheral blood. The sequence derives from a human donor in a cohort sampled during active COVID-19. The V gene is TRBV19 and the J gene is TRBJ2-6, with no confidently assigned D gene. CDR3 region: CASSNQVSGANVLTF. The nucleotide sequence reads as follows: TGTGCCAGTAGTAATCAGGTCTCTGGGGCCAACGTCCTGACTTTC.